The 16 T cell receptor beta chains below were found in one sample sequenced in a study of shared clonotypes between healthy human individuals. This table comes from immunoSEQ multiplex PCR, and its TCRdb copy is limited to in-frame clones, with some not included. The table lists some 2,400,000 clones, 90% to 96% of them singletons. The specimen was naive CD4+ T cells sorted from blood. The sample's subset: CD45RA+ positively selected. The receptors come from a man aged 18 to 35 in good health.

This chain joins TRBV2 and TRBJ2-6; 7 nucleotides align to TRBD1. The V and J ends lost 7 bases and 9 bases, in that order; junction bases with no gene match: 12. The germline CDR1 and CDR2 sequences are SNHLY and FYNNEI. The CDR3 spans 15 residues. The CDR3 DNA reads TGTGCCAGCAAAAACCAGACAGGGCAAGTCAACGTCCTGACTTTC. Amino acids: CASKNQTGQVNVLTF. The complete variable domain, with remaining parts taken from reference TRBV2 and TRBJ2-6, reads EPEVTQTPSHQVTQMGQEVILRCVPISNHLYFYWYRQILGQKVEFLVSFYNNEISEKSEIFDDQFSVERPDGSNFTLKIRSTKLEDSAMYFCASKNQTGQVNVLTFGAGSRLTVL.

Of note for this clone: Within the sample, other DNA sequences also encode this same CDR3. The CDR3 DNA is TGTGCCAGCAGCTCCACAGCTAACTATGGCTACACCTTC. Its protein is CASSSTANYGYTF. The V call is TRBV11-2, the J call TRBJ1-2, with unresolved D. Between the trimmed V and J ends, which lost 4 bases and 0 bases, there was a span of 6 bases. The CDR3 sequence is 13 residues long. Per the germline V gene, CDR1 is SGHAT and CDR2 is FQNNGV.

The CDR3 is CASTYGGNTEAFF. CDR3 in DNA: TGTGCCAGCACCTACGGGGGGAACACTGAAGCTTTCTTT. This rearrangement joins TRBV6-1 to TRBJ1-1, with D possibly TRBD1 on 5 matching bases. Germline values: CDR1 MNHNS, CDR2 SASEGT. The CDR3 consists of 13 residues. Between the trimmed V and J ends, which lost 7 bases and 1 base, there was a span of 10 bases.

In this sample, this clone turned up once. The chain is built from TRBV6-5 and TRBJ1-2, with D possibly matching TRBD1 (5 bases). The CDR3 spans 13 residues. The V and J ends lost 0 bases and 7 bases respectively, with 9 bases between them. Germline loops: CDR1 MNHEY, CDR2 SVGAGI. DNA for the CDR3: TGTGCCAGCAGTTACTCTAGGACATCTGGCTACACCTTC. Translated, it gives CASSYSRTSGYTF.

This chain uses TRBV6-1 with TRBJ2-4; 14 bases line up with TRBD2. Germline CDR1 is MNHNS and CDR2 is SASEGT. This CDR3 has 20 residues. Trimming at V came to 3 bases and at J to 1 base, leaving 11 bases not matched to a gene. The CDR3 coding sequence is TGTGCCAGCAGTGAGGAGACTAGCGGGAGGGCCAATGGGGCCAAAAACATTCAGTACTTC. It specifies CASSEETSGRANGAKNIQYF.

The chain employs TRBV18 and TRBJ2-7, with TRBD1 matching 11 bases. This CDR3 is built from 16 residues. The junction had 4 bases not matched to a gene; V was cut back by 3 bases and J by 0 bases. The germline CDR1 and CDR2 sequences are KGHSH and LQKENI. CDR3 protein: CASSPGQGVFSYEQYF. In DNA form, the CDR3 reads TGTGCCAGCTCACCGGGACAGGGGGTCTTCTCCTACGAGCAGTACTTC.

The CDR3, as DNA: TGCAGCGTTGTAGGGGTTCCAGCGGGAGGGTACTACAATGAGCAGTTCTTC. Amino acids: CSVVGVPAGGYYNEQFF. The chain is built from TRBV29-1 and TRBJ2-1; 10 bases line up with TRBD2. The CDR3 consists of 17 residues. Germline CDR1 is SQVTM and CDR2 is ANQGSEA. The V segment lost 4 bases and the J segment 3 bases; nucleotides outside the gene matches: 12.

J is TRBJ1-1 and V is TRBV5-1, with TRBD1 as a possible D gene (6 bases). The CDR3 extends over 16 amino acids. Germline V gene sequence: CDR1 SGHRS, CDR2 YFSETQ. Trimming took 3 bases from V and 2 from J, leaving 17 bases between them. CDR3 in amino acids: CASSSNSGTPNTEAFF. The CDR3 DNA reads as TGCGCCAGCAGCTCGAATTCCGGGACACCCAACACTGAAGCTTTCTTT.

The V call is TRBV5-4, the J call TRBJ2-3; D unresolved. The CDR3 has 13 residues. The V and J ends lost 3 bases and 5 bases respectively, with 10 bases between them. Germline CDR1 SGHNT, CDR2 YYREEE (reference sequence). The CDR3, as DNA: TGTGCCAGCAGCTCCCCGCCGGGAGATACGCAGTATTTT. Its translation: CASSSPPGDTQYF.

The rearrangement uses TRBV27 and TRBJ1-6; 8 nucleotides agree with TRBD1. V lost 6 bases, J lost 8 bases, and 3 bases stayed unmatched. The CDR3 spans 13 residues. Germline-derived CDR1 and CDR2 are MNHEY and SMNVEV (reference sequence). CDR3 sequence reads: CASRGTGHSPLHF. CDR3 bases: TGTGCCAGCAGGGGGACAGGCCATTCACCCCTCCACTTT.

The chain has TRBV7-3 and TRBJ2-5; D unclear. The V and J ends lost 0 bases and 5 bases respectively, with 13 bases between them. CDR1 and CDR2 from the germline V gene are SGHTA and FQGTGA. The length of the CDR3 is 15 residues. The CDR3 reads CASSLTRAPRETQYF. CDR3 DNA: TGTGCCAGCAGCTTAACTCGGGCCCCCAGGGAGACCCAGTACTTC.

On this clone itself: A read error may produce the germline difference seen at one junction end. DNA of the CDR3: TGTGCTAGCAGCGCCGGGACCGGAGGCTACAATGAGCAGTTCTTC. Translation gives CASSAGTGGYNEQFF. The J gene is TRBJ2-1, the V gene TRBV7-7; D could derive from TRBD1 or TRBD2 (5 bases each). Looked up from germline, CDR1 is SSHAT and CDR2 is FNYEAQ (reference sequence). The CDR3 is 15 amino acids.

This chain connects TRBV18 to TRBJ2-4; 8 nucleotides agree with TRBD1. The V gene's germline CDR1 is KGHSH and CDR2 LQKENI. The CDR3 sequence is 16 residues long. After removal of 3 bases from V and 6 bases from J, the junction contained 10 bases not matched to a gene. Here the CDR3 DNA reads TGTGCCAGCTCACCTCTGGACAGGGAACGGGGAAACATTCAGTACTTC. Its translation: CASSPLDRERGNIQYF.

The chain combines TRBV7-8 with TRBJ2-7; D unclear. This CDR3 is built from 16 residues. Germline V gives CDR1 SGHVS, CDR2 FQNEAQ. V was cut by 2 bases and J by 1 base, with 15 bases left in between. The chain's CDR3 is CASSLLRWAGSYEQYF. CDR3 DNA sequence: TGTGCCAGCAGCTTACTTCGGTGGGCAGGATCCTACGAGCAGTACTTC.

The chain employs TRBV7-9 and TRBJ2-1; 9 bases agree with TRBD1. The CDR3 has 16 residues. J was trimmed by 6 bases and V by 5 bases; bases with no gene match: 11. CDR1 is SEHNR, CDR2 FQNEAQ, per germline (reference sequence). The chain's CDR3 is CASSPPPGQGVNEQFF. The DNA of the CDR3 is TGTGCCAGCAGCCCGCCCCCGGGACAGGGAGTCAATGAGCAGTTCTTC.

The genes are TRBV5-6 and TRBJ2-7, with 11 bases that match TRBD1. Germline V gene sequence: CDR1 SGHDT, CDR2 YYEEEE. The CDR3 covers 14 residues. With V trimmed by 4 bases and J by 3 bases, 3 bases remained unmatched. Written as DNA, the CDR3 is TGTGCCAGCAGCGGGGACAGGGGGTACTACGAGCAGTACTTC. Amino acids: CASSGDRGYYEQYF.